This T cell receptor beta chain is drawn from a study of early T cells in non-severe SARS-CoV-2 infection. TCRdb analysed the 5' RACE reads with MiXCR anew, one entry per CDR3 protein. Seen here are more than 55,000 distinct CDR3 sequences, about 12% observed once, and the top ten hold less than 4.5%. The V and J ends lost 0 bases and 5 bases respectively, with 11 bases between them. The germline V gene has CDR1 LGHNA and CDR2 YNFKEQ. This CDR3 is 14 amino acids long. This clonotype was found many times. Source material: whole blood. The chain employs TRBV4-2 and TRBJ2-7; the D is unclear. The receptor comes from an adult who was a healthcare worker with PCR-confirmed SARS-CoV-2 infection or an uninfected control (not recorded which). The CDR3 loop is CASSQDLRRDEQYF. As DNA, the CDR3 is TGTGCCAGCAGCCAAGATCTAAGAAGGGACGAGCAGTACTTC.